The clone carrying this T cell receptor (beta chain) was seen just once. Antigen unknown. This specimen belongs to a study of cytotoxic CD8 clonotypes in ibrutinib-treated CLL. Study-wide results and limits: Clonality rose at ibrutinib response, held steady in sustained remission, and fell toward baseline at progression.

The data were produced by immunoSEQ multiplex PCR, yet TCRdb's version contains in-frame clones alone and is incomplete. The data show 15,000 to 20,000 clones, about 64% seen once. Germline assignment: CDR1 MDHEN and CDR2 SYDVKM. Trimming removed 4 bases at V and 3 bases at J, with 9 bases between. This CDR3 has 14 residues. The chain uses TRBV28 and TRBJ2-2; no definite D call. This receptor was identified in a human donor with chronic lymphocytic leukemia. The specimen comprised PBMCs, sampled after 12 months of ibrutinib treatment. The CDR3 loop is CASSWAEYTGELFF. The CDR3 DNA reads TGTGCCAGCAGTTGGGCGGAATACACCGGGGAGCTGTTTTTT.